This TCR beta chain stems from a study of cytomegalovirus exposure and HLA in healthy donors. Study at large: A prior study identified 117 million unique TCR beta sequences from 180 million or so T cells.

PCR employed 60 Vbeta and 13 Jbeta primers. The repertoire was sequenced with immunoSEQ multiplex PCR; TCRdb's copy has only in-frame clones and lacks some. The sample consists of approximately 200,000 clones, 85% to 90% of them appearing once. To note about this clone: The antigen is undetermined.

The ends were cut back, 4 bases at V and 4 bases at J, with 8 bases in the middle. The CDR3 is made up of 13 amino acids. Germline CDR1 MRHNA, CDR2 SNTAGT. Findings and caveats of the study: Roughly uniform depth of sequencing across donors was assumed in presence/absence analyses.

This chain connects TRBV6-4 to TRBJ1-5, with D possibly matching TRBD1 (5 bases). The sequence was obtained from a human donor in good health. The sequenced sample was PBMCs. In DNA form, the CDR3 reads TGTGCCAGCAGTGCCGACAGAAATCAGCCCCAGCATTTT. It yields the protein CASSADRNQPQHF.